One sample yielded the 19 T cell receptor beta chains listed below, sequenced in a study of breast tumors, draining lymph nodes, adjacent tissues. Axillary draining lymph nodes of breast cancer patients supplied the node samples. TCRdb reanalysed the multiplex PCR reads using MiXCR and keeps one entry per CDR3 protein. The profile shows around 130,000 distinct CDR3 sequences, around 21% of them singletons. The sequencing sample was made of axillary lymph node tissue. Receptor source: a female donor with breast cancer. Some clones in this sample may be carry-over from other donors' samples.

This clonotype appeared many times. The rearrangement links TRBV20-1 to TRBJ2-1, with 7 bases that match TRBD1. CDR3 length equals 14 residues. With V trimmed by 6 bases and J by 4 bases, 9 bases remained unmatched. From germline, CDR1 is DFQATT and CDR2 SNEGSKA (reference sequence). The CDR3 coding sequence is TGCAGTGCCCGGACGGGACAGCTATACAATGAGCAGTTCTTC. This gives the protein CSARTGQLYNEQFF.

Turning to this clonotype: A much larger clonotype is one base distant, so this may be a read error. The chain is built from TRBV20-1 and TRBJ2-5; weak D call: TRBD1 (6 bases). The CDR3 runs to 15 residues. CDR1 DFQATT and CDR2 SNEGSKA come from the germline V gene (reference sequence). With 5 bases removed from V and 5 bases from J, the gap between germline ends came to 21 bases. This chain's CDR3 is CSAHLLGGVLETQYF. The DNA of the CDR3 is TGCAGTGCTCACCTTTTAGGGGGAGTTTTGGAGACCCAGTACTTC.

Worth noting for this clonotype: Since a much larger clone is just one base distant, this may be a read error. The rearrangement uses TRBV28 and TRBJ1-6, with 8 bases fitting TRBD1. Losses at the gene ends were 3 bases for V and 9 bases for J; bases not matched to a gene: 10. The germline CDR1 and CDR2 sequences are MDHEN and SYDVKM. The CDR3 consists of 16 residues. The CDR3 DNA follows: TGTGCCAGCAGTTTTCTGACAGGGGCGGAGAGTTCACCCCTCCACTTT. As protein: CASSFLTGAESSPLHF.

About this clonotype: A much larger clone lies a single base off, so this may be a read error. No conserved phenylalanine or tryptophan ends this CDR3, so it is likely a read error. The chain employs TRBV5-1 and TRBJ1-4; D is undetermined. The CDR3 runs to 16 residues. CDR1 and CDR2 (germline): SGHRS, YFSETQ. Trimming stripped 1 base from V and 4 bases from J, with 14 bases between. The CDR3 sequence: CASSLYGGSNNEKLFL. The DNA of the CDR3 is TGCGCCAGCAGCTTGTACGGTGGTTCAAATAATGAAAAACTGTTTCTT.

Notes on this clonotype: The final CDR3 position lacks the conserved phenylalanine or tryptophan, pointing to a likely read error. The rearrangement uses TRBV4-2 and TRBJ1-6; no clear D gene. This CDR3 spans 17 amino acids. Germline CDR1 and CDR2: LGHNA and YNFKEQ. Trimming shortened V by 1 base and J by 6 bases, and 16 bases separated the two germline ends. CDR3 protein: CASSQGQLSFGNSPLHL. The DNA of the CDR3 is TGTGCCAGCAGCCAAGGGCAGTTGTCTTTTGGTAATTCACCCCTCCACCTT.

The chain links TRBV6-1 to TRBJ1-4; 7 bases align to TRBD1. V shed 6 bases, J shed 7 bases, and the junction held 8 bases outside the gene matches. The germline gives CDR1 MNHNS, CDR2 SASEGT. This CDR3 region has 14 residues. CDR3 protein: CASRGQIDGEKLFF. The CDR3 nucleotides read TGTGCCAGCAGGGGACAGATCGACGGTGAAAAACTGTTTTTT.

This clonotype was recorded at least ten times. J is TRBJ1-2 and V is TRBV20-1; no reliable D call. The germline CDR1 and CDR2 sequences are DFQATT and SNEGSKA (reference sequence). The CDR3 loop spans 13 amino acids. V shed 2 bases and J shed 7 bases, with 14 bases lying between them. CDR3 residues: CSARLEVGGGYTF. CDR3 bases: TGCAGTGCTAGACTAGAGGTTGGCGGTGGCTACACCTTC.

This clonotype was picked up many times. The chain couples TRBV20-1 to TRBJ2-7; D ambiguous. Germline V gene lookup returns CDR1 DFQATT and CDR2 SNEGSKA (reference sequence). CDR3 length equals 17 residues. V was shortened by 1 base and J by 2 bases, with 21 bases between the two germline ends. The CDR3 sequence: CSARAAGVGGWAYEQYF. The CDR3, as DNA: TGCAGTGCTAGAGCTGCAGGTGTCGGCGGTTGGGCCTACGAGCAGTACTTC.

This clonotype has at least ten counts. This chain joins TRBV20-1 and TRBJ1-5, with unresolved D. V was shortened by 5 bases and J by 2 bases, with 10 bases between the two germline ends. The length of the CDR3 is 13 residues. Germline CDR1 and CDR2: DFQATT and SNEGSKA (reference sequence). CDR3 residues: CSALDQGNQPQHF. The CDR3 coding sequence is TGCAGTGCTTTAGATCAGGGCAATCAGCCCCAGCATTTT.

This clonotype was seen more than once but under ten times. The V call is TRBV27, the J call TRBJ2-6; TRBD1 might be the D (5 bases). Germline loops: CDR1 MNHEY, CDR2 SMNVEV (reference sequence). V was clipped by 5 bases and J by 1 base, with 12 bases between them. The CDR3 is 16 amino acids. In DNA form, the CDR3 reads TGTGCCAGCAGTCGACAGTTGGGGTCTGGGGCCAACGTCCTGACTTTC. This translates into CASSRQLGSGANVLTF.

In the case of this clonotype: A read error may be the cause here, since a much bigger clone is one base away. The V call is TRBV7-6, the J call TRBJ2-1; TRBD1 agrees at 7 bases. Germline-derived CDR1 and CDR2 are SGHVS and FNYEAQ. This CDR3 region has 14 residues. V shed 2 bases and J 9 bases; nucleotides not matched to a gene: 7. In DNA form, the CDR3 reads TGTGCCAGCAGCTTATCCGGGACAGAAAGTGAGCAGTTCTTC. Protein: CASSLSGTESEQFF.

Many counts were recorded for this clonotype. V usage is TRBV18 and J usage is TRBJ1-3, with D perhaps TRBD1 (6 bases). The CDR3 spans 13 residues. Deletions cut 5 bases from V and 2 bases from J, with 7 bases between. Per germline, CDR1 KGHSH and CDR2 LQKENI. Here the CDR3 reads CASSTGTGNTIYF. The CDR3 DNA reads TGTGCCAGCTCAACAGGGACTGGAAACACCATATATTTT.

Note on this clonotype: A much larger clone differs from this one at a single base, so this may be a read error. The CDR3 DNA is TGTGCCAGCAGTTTGGACAGTTACGCAGATACGCAGTATTTT. It specifies CASSLDSYADTQYF. V is TRBV5-4 and J is TRBJ2-3, with D possibly matching TRBD1 (6 bases). The CDR3 totals 14 residues. Germline assignment: CDR1 SGHNT and CDR2 YYREEE (reference sequence). Supplemented by reference TRBV5-4 and TRBJ2-3, the full variable domain reads ETGVTQSPTHLIKTRGQQVTLRCSSQSGHNTVSWYQQALGQGPQFIFQYYREEENGRGNFPPRFSGLQFPNYSSELNVNALELDDSALYLCASSLDSYADTQYFGPGTRLTVL.

Comment on this clonotype: It may be a read error: a sequence one base away is much more abundant. The chain links TRBV9 to TRBJ2-1; 9 nucleotides line up with TRBD2. In germline, CDR1 is SGDLS, CDR2 YYNGEE. The CDR3 extends over 18 amino acids. The CDR3, as DNA: TGTGCCAGCAGCGTAGGTAGCGGGAGAAGAGGGTCGGGGAATGAGCAGTCCTTC. Translation gives CASSVGSGRRGSGNEQSF.

This clonotype has ten or more counts. V is TRBV4-1 and J is TRBJ2-5; tentative D call: TRBD1 (6 bases). The V gene lost 4 bases and the J gene lost 4 bases, with 19 bases spanning the gap. Germline V gene lookup returns CDR1 MGHRA and CDR2 YSYEKL. The CDR3 spans 16 residues. The CDR3 sequence is CASSRGHGPMGETQYF. CDR3 sequence (DNA): TGCGCCAGCAGCCGGGGACATGGTCCAATGGGAGAGACCCAGTACTTC.

This clonotype was recorded many times. The chain employs TRBV10-1 and TRBJ2-2, with 10 bases that match TRBD2. The CDR3 is made up of 19 amino acids. V dropped 6 bases and J dropped 2; count of bases not matched to a gene: 15. CDR1 and CDR2 from the germline V gene are WNHNN and SYGVQD (reference sequence). CDR3 coding DNA: TGCGCCAGCAGCCCATACCCCCTAACTAGCGGGACAAACACCGGGGAGCTGTTTTTT. Protein product: CASSPYPLTSGTNTGELFF.

This clonotype was found many times. The chain uses TRBV7-3 and TRBJ2-5; TRBD2 matches at 9 bases. The germline gives CDR1 SGHTA, CDR2 FQGTGA. This CDR3 region has 15 residues. V was pared by 4 bases and J by 5 bases, with 8 bases of the junction left unmatched. CDR3 DNA: TGTGCCAGCAGCTCCGCGGGAGGGCCTTCTGAGACCCAGTACTTC. It codes for CASSSAGGPSETQYF.

This clonotype was counted many times. The chain joins TRBV2 to TRBJ2-3; the D gene is possibly TRBD2 (6 bases). With 7 bases removed from V and 1 base from J, the gap between germline ends came to 9 bases. CDR1 is SNHLY and CDR2 is FYNNEI in the germline V gene. This CDR3 is 13 amino acids long. CDR3 coding DNA: TGTGCCAGCACAGTAGCGGGCACAGATACGCAGTATTTT. It translates to CASTVAGTDTQYF.

The table lists this clonotype with many counts. The genes are TRBV30 and TRBJ2-7; D uncertain. The ends were cut back, 5 bases at V and 2 bases at J, with 4 bases in the middle. The CDR3 consists of 10 residues. Germline loops: CDR1 GTSNPN, CDR2 SVGIG (reference sequence). The CDR3: CAWGTYEQYF. DNA of the CDR3: TGTGCCTGGGGTACCTACGAGCAGTACTTC.